This T cell receptor (beta chain) was identified in a study of CD8 T cells in ankylosing spondylitis. General study points: Reactive arthritis synovial fluid and blood were previously reported to contain some motif variants. Disease-linked clones had a CD8+ phenotype and relatively low frequency in peripheral blood. Matched ankylosing spondylitis synovial fluid reportedly contained a significantly enriched population of disease-linked clones.

Researchers built TCR beta libraries using quantitative 5'-RACE with molecular barcodes. Each CDR3 protein is one row after TCRdb ran MiXCR on the 5' RACE reads. There are some 240,000 distinct CDR3 sequences in the sample; roughly 18% occur only once, and approximately 33% lies in the top ten. This CDR3 is 15 amino acids long. Germline CDR1 SGHRS, CDR2 YFSETQ. J was trimmed by 4 bases and V by 7 bases; bases with no gene match: 10. In its sample, this clonotype was seen a few times. Its matching antigen is unknown. The rearrangement uses TRBV5-1 and TRBJ2-1; 8 positions match TRBD2. The specimen sequenced was blood, either unsorted or a sorted T cell fraction (not recorded which). This sequence originates from a male donor with ankylosing spondylitis or in good health (not recorded which). The CDR3 protein is CASFPASGFYNEQFF. In DNA form, the CDR3 reads TGCGCCAGCTTCCCCGCTAGCGGGTTTTACAATGAGCAGTTCTTC.